The 29 T cell receptor beta chains given below trace back to one sample, sequenced in a study of T-cell memory formation after mild COVID-19. Each CDR3 protein gets one entry after TCRdb re-called the 5' RACE reads with MiXCR. The repertoire has hundreds of thousands of distinct CDR3 sequences, just under 20% of them found once; the top ten carry more than 20%. The sample was PBMCs or a T cell subset sorted from them (not recorded which). The receptors shown here come from a young man who had mild COVID-19 (a few samples of this study predate the infection). Cell type and time point are not known.

Many counts were recorded for this clonotype. The CDR3 sequence is CSARGLAEYNEQFF. The CDR3 DNA is TGCAGTGCTAGAGGACTAGCGGAATACAATGAGCAGTTCTTC. The chain uses TRBV20-1 and TRBJ2-1, with TRBD2 identical over 9 bases. The trim removed 1 base at V and 4 bases at J, leaving 2 bases unmatched. The CDR3 extends over 14 amino acids. Germline-derived CDR1 and CDR2 are DFQATT and SNEGSKA (reference sequence).

The rearrangement links TRBV15 to TRBJ1-5; D perhaps matches TRBD1 (5 bases). There are 14 residues in the CDR3. V was trimmed by 0 bases and J by 8 bases, leaving 11 bases between them. Germline CDR1 reads LNHNV; CDR2 reads YYDKDF (reference sequence). The DNA for the CDR3 is TGTGCCACCAGCAGAGAGGGGGGGGGAGAGCCCCAGCATTTT. Translated: CATSREGGGEPQHF. The whole variable domain, filled in from reference TRBV15 and TRBJ1-5, reads DAMVIQNPRYQVTQFGKPVTLSCSQTLNHNVMYWYQQKSSQAPKLLFHYYDKDFNNEADTPDNFQSRRPNTSFCFLDIRSPGLGDTAMYLCATSREGGGEPQHFGDGTRLSIL.

This clonotype was seen a few times. V and J are TRBV7-3 and TRBJ2-3; 8 bases map to TRBD1. J lost 5 bases, V lost 5 bases, and 9 bases had no gene match. The CDR3 contains 15 residues. CDR1 SGHTA and CDR2 FQGTGA come from the germline V gene. The CDR3 sequence: CASSPDRAAGDTQYF. CDR3 coding DNA: TGTGCCAGCAGCCCGGACAGGGCCGCCGGAGATACGCAGTATTTT.

J is TRBJ1-3 and V is TRBV5-1, with D perhaps matching TRBD1 (5 bases). The V gene's germline CDR1 is SGHRS and CDR2 YFSETQ. Deletions cut 2 bases from V and 2 bases from J, with 11 bases between. This CDR3 has 15 residues. CDR3 amino acids: CASSLGGATGNTIYF. In DNA form, the CDR3 reads TGCGCCAGCAGCTTAGGAGGGGCAACTGGAAACACCATATATTTT.

In this sample, this clonotype turned up once. The J gene is TRBJ2-5, the V gene TRBV6-5, with TRBD2 matching 9 bases. Germline CDR1 is MNHEY and CDR2 is SVGAGI. The V gene end was trimmed by 5 bases and the J gene end by 2 bases; junction bases not matched to a gene: 15. This CDR3 spans 18 amino acids. CDR3 amino acids: CASSKGFPAGGIQETQYF. The CDR3 coding sequence is TGTGCCAGCAGTAAGGGGTTTCCAGCGGGGGGCATACAAGAGACCCAGTACTTC.

The J gene is TRBJ2-7, the V gene TRBV5-1; TRBD2 is a possible D gene (6 bases). The CDR3 is made up of 14 amino acids. V was trimmed by 0 bases and J by 6 bases, leaving 13 bases between them. The germline V gene has CDR1 SGHRS and CDR2 YFSETQ. The DNA for the CDR3 is TGCGCCAGCAGCTTGGGCGTGGAGGGTGGCGAGCAGTACTTC. Residues: CASSLGVEGGEQYF. The full variable domain, completed using reference TRBV5-1 and TRBJ2-7, is KAGVTQTPRYLIKTRGQQVTLSCSPISGHRSVSWYQQTPGQGLQFLFEYFSETQRNKGNFPGRFSGRQFSNSRSEMNVSTLELGDSALYLCASSLGVEGGEQYFGPGTRLTVT.

The chain recombines TRBV5-6 with TRBJ1-1; D remains ambiguous. V was pared by 4 bases and J by 3 bases, with 10 bases between. CDR1 and CDR2 from the germline V gene are SGHDT and YYEEEE. The CDR3 has 13 amino acids. CDR3 bases: TGTGCCAGCAGCCCAGACACCGACACTGAAGCTTTCTTT. This encodes CASSPDTDTEAFF. The full variable domain, with the rest looked up from reference TRBV5-6 and TRBJ1-1, is DAGVTQSPTHLIKTRGQQVTLRCSPKSGHDTVSWYQQALGQGPQFIFQYYEEEERQRGNFPDRFSGHQFPNYSSELNVNALLLGDSALYLCASSPDTDTEAFFGQGTRLTVV.

V and J are TRBV6-5 and TRBJ1-2; D is perhaps TRBD1 (6 bases). CDR3 length equals 15 residues. Germline V gives CDR1 MNHEY, CDR2 SVGAGI. Trimming took off 5 bases at V and 5 bases at J, with 18 bases between the two ends. CDR3 residues: CASSQGFLERYGYTF. The CDR3 nucleotides are TGTGCCAGCAGTCAGGGGTTTCTGGAACGGTATGGCTACACCTTC.

The gene calls are TRBV20-1 and TRBJ2-3; 10 bases match TRBD2. V trimming: 5 bases; J trimming: 1 base; junction bases outside the gene matches: 3. Germline CDR1 and CDR2: DFQATT and SNEGSKA (reference sequence). The CDR3 extends over 14 amino acids. CDR3 sequence: CSAPSGGGTDTQYF. The CDR3 DNA reads as TGCAGTGCTCCTAGCGGGGGAGGCACAGATACGCAGTATTTT.

In this sample, this clonotype turned up a few times. The rearrangement joins TRBV6-2 or TRBV6-3 to TRBJ2-2; no clear D gene. The CDR3 sequence is 12 residues long. Trimming stripped 2 bases from V and 5 bases from J, with 3 bases between. Germline-derived CDR1 and CDR2 are MNHEY and SVGEGT. CDR3 sequence: CASSYRTGELFF. The CDR3 DNA reads as TGTGCCAGCAGTTACCGGACCGGGGAGCTGTTTTTT.

The chain joins TRBV7-2 to TRBJ2-7, with D perhaps TRBD2 (6 bases). CDR1 is SGHTA, CDR2 FQGNSA, per germline. The CDR3 totals 15 residues. The V and J ends lost 0 bases and 3 bases respectively, with 12 bases between them. The CDR3 DNA reads as TGTGCCAGCAGCTTAGCCGGGAGCGCTCGCTACGAGCAGTACGTC. The encoded protein is CASSLAGSARYEQYV.

This rearrangement joins TRBV3-1 to TRBJ1-1, with a possible D match to TRBD1 (5 bases). Trimming shortened V by 0 bases and J by 1 base, and 9 bases separated the two germline ends. The V gene's germline CDR1 is LGHDT and CDR2 YNNKEL (reference sequence). The CDR3 runs to 15 residues. The CDR3 protein is CASSQDLGANTEAFF. The CDR3 DNA reads TGTGCCAGCAGCCAAGATTTAGGGGCGAACACTGAAGCTTTCTTT.

The chain has TRBV6-2 or TRBV6-3 and TRBJ2-7; no clear D gene. In germline, CDR1 is MNHEY, CDR2 SVGEGT. The CDR3 consists of 16 residues. V dropped 5 bases and J dropped 1 base, with 18 bases sitting between them. Written as DNA, the CDR3 is TGTGCCAGCAGTCAGCTTTCCACGTCGGTTTCCTACGAGCAGTACGTC. Its protein is CASSQLSTSVSYEQYV.

The gene calls are TRBV7-9 and TRBJ1-6; D is undetermined. In germline, CDR1 is SEHNR, CDR2 FQNEAQ (reference sequence). The CDR3 sequence is 14 residues long. V lost 2 bases and J lost 5, with 7 bases in between. CDR3 bases: TGTGCCAGCAGCTTAAGCAGTAATAATTCACCCCTCCACTTT. Translated, it gives CASSLSSNNSPLHF.

This clonotype was seen a handful of times. The chain couples TRBV12-3 or TRBV12-4 to TRBJ2-3, with TRBD2 identical over 13 bases. The CDR3 runs to 18 residues. Unmatched junction bases numbered 10, after V lost 2 bases and J lost 5 bases. The CDR3 DNA follows: TGTGCCAGCAGTTTACCTACTAGCGGGGGGGCCTGGGAAGATACGCAGTATTTT. This sequence encodes CASSLPTSGGAWEDTQYF.

There are a few counts of this clonotype. The rearrangement uses TRBV4-3 and TRBJ1-2; tentative D call: TRBD1 (6 bases). This CDR3 has 13 residues. Germline V gene sequence: CDR1 LGHNA, CDR2 YSLEER. V was trimmed by 8 bases and J by 4 bases, leaving 14 bases between them. The CDR3 spells CASGTGWGYGYTF. CDR3 sequence (DNA): TGCGCCAGCGGAACAGGGTGGGGCTATGGCTACACCTTC.

This clonotype occurred a few times. The chain combines TRBV5-1 with TRBJ2-1, with D perhaps assigned TRBD1 or TRBD2 (5 bases each). There are 15 residues in the CDR3. Trimming stripped 2 bases from V and 1 base from J, with 10 bases between. Germline V gene data show CDR1 as SGHRS and CDR2 as YFSETQ. The CDR3 spells CASSFRDPSYNEQFF. The CDR3 DNA follows: TGCGCCAGCAGCTTCCGGGACCCTTCCTACAATGAGCAGTTCTTC.

This clonotype appeared a single time. The V gene is TRBV10-3, the J gene TRBJ1-1, with D maybe TRBD1 (5 bases). Germline V gene sequence: CDR1 ENHRY, CDR2 SYGVKD. The CDR3 length is 11 residues. Trimming shortened V by 6 bases and J by 7 bases, and 9 bases separated the two germline ends. Here the CDR3 DNA reads TGTGCCATCAGAAAGACAGATGAAGCTTTCTTT. Residues: CAIRKTDEAFF.

This clonotype was recorded at least ten times. The chain carries TRBV27 and TRBJ2-7; D is tentatively TRBD1 or TRBD2 (5 bases each). V was trimmed by 3 bases and J by 1 base, leaving 10 bases between them. Germline lookup yields CDR1 MNHEY and CDR2 SMNVEV (reference sequence). The CDR3 consists of 14 residues. CDR3 in amino acids: CASSLGVGSYEQYF. The DNA of the CDR3 is TGTGCCAGCAGTTTGGGGGTGGGTTCCTACGAGCAGTACTTC.

This clonotype was seen many times. The chain carries TRBV11-2 and TRBJ2-3, with D unclear. The germline gives CDR1 SGHAT, CDR2 FQNNGV. Trimming pared 4 bases from V and 7 bases from J, leaving 3 bases between. The CDR3 extends over 10 amino acids. The CDR3 loop reads CASSSYTQYF. CDR3 nucleotides: TGTGCCAGCAGCTCCTATACGCAGTATTTT.

In its sample, this clonotype was seen a few times. The rearrangement links TRBV27 to TRBJ1-2; the match to TRBD1 covers 7 bases. Trimming at V came to 5 bases and at J to 6 bases, leaving 15 bases not matched to a gene. The germline CDR1 and CDR2 sequences are MNHEY and SMNVEV (reference sequence). CDR3 length: 16 amino acids. CDR3 sequence reads: CASSPLTGPGRDGYTF. In DNA, the CDR3 is TGTGCCAGCAGTCCCTTGACAGGGCCCGGAAGAGATGGCTACACCTTC.

This clonotype turned up a few times. The chain employs TRBV2 and TRBJ1-3; 8 bases align to TRBD1. Germline V lookup: CDR1 SNHLY, CDR2 FYNNEI. The junction had 6 bases not matched to a gene; V was cut back by 6 bases and J by 2 bases. The CDR3 totals 15 residues. CDR3 amino acids: CASRFDRGTGNTIYF. The CDR3 nucleotides are TGTGCCAGCAGGTTTGACAGGGGCACTGGAAACACCATATATTTT.

This clonotype was picked up a small number of times. The chain couples TRBV7-2 to TRBJ1-1; D is ambiguous. The CDR3 runs to 13 residues. Germline-derived CDR1 and CDR2 are SGHTA and FQGNSA. Trimming pared 1 base from V and 3 bases from J, leaving 6 bases between. CDR3 region: CASSLEIDTEAFF. CDR3 nucleotides: TGTGCCAGCAGCTTAGAGATTGACACTGAAGCTTTCTTT.

This clonotype occurred a few times. The gene calls are TRBV4-1 and TRBJ1-1, with D perhaps TRBD1 (6 bases). This CDR3 has 15 amino acids. The germline CDR1 and CDR2 sequences are MGHRA and YSYEKL. Between the trimmed V and J ends, which lost 6 bases and 3 bases, there was a span of 17 bases. DNA for the CDR3: TGCGCCAGCAGTCAGTCACAGGGAGGGTACACTGAAGCTTTCTTT. Translated, it gives CASSQSQGGYTEAFF.

In this sample, this clonotype turned up a few times. V and J are TRBV18 and TRBJ1-2; 10 positions agree with TRBD1. J was trimmed by 2 bases and V by 4 bases; bases with no gene match: 4. The CDR3 sequence is 15 residues long. Germline CDR1 and CDR2: KGHSH and LQKENI. The CDR3 is CASSRGQGENYGYTF. In DNA, the CDR3 is TGTGCCAGCTCACGTGGACAGGGGGAAAACTATGGCTACACCTTC.

V usage is TRBV6-5 and J usage is TRBJ2-2; D is unclear. The CDR3 loop spans 14 amino acids. Trimming pared 8 bases from V and 5 bases from J, leaving 15 bases between. The germline gives CDR1 MNHEY, CDR2 SVGAGI. CDR3 DNA sequence: TGTGCCAGCCGACTTGCGGCCCTGACCGGGGAGCTGTTTTTT. Encoded protein: CASRLAALTGELFF.

This clonotype showed up just a few times. V usage is TRBV20-1 and J usage is TRBJ2-3, with a tentative D call TRBD1 (6 bases). V was shortened by 5 bases and J by 1 base, with 13 bases between the two germline ends. Germline loops: CDR1 DFQATT, CDR2 SNEGSKA (reference sequence). This CDR3 has 14 amino acids. In DNA form, the CDR3 reads TGCAGTGCTCCGAGGGGACACCGCACAGATACGCAGTATTTT. Its protein product is CSAPRGHRTDTQYF.

V is TRBV24-1 and J is TRBJ2-2; D is unresolved. Trimming cost V 0 bases and J 4 bases, with 11 bases left between them. The CDR3 contains 16 residues. Germline V gene sequence: CDR1 KGHDR, CDR2 SFDVKD. The CDR3 protein is CATSDLRSIGTGELFF. The CDR3 region has the DNA TGTGCCACCAGTGATTTGAGGTCGATCGGCACCGGGGAGCTGTTTTTT.

V gene TRBV6-2 or TRBV6-3 combines with J gene TRBJ1-5, with D possibly matching TRBD1 (6 bases). The germline CDR1 and CDR2 sequences are MNHEY and SVGEGT. V gave up 6 bases and J gave up 6 bases, with 18 bases separating them. The CDR3 length is 15 residues. CDR3 region: CASSSGTREVQPQHF. CDR3 coding DNA: TGTGCCAGCAGCTCCGGGACAAGGGAGGTTCAGCCCCAGCATTTT.